This TCR beta chain is drawn from a study of blood T cell repertoires in COVID-19. Study background: The samples span acute and convalescent COVID-19 from the United States, Italy and Spain. PBMCs, B-cell-depleted T cells, or T cells provided the cDNA or gDNA that made up the material.

The authors' processing: Amplified reference gene primers provided the basis for estimating nucleated cell counts. Produced via immunoSEQ multiplex PCR; TCRdb's table is partial and in-frame only. The D gene and trimming were derived from the DNA, and the V and J assignments and clone size from that table. The repertoire includes approximately 130,000 clones, 77% of them detected once, and roughly 20% sits in the top ten. The V end lost 4 bases, the J end lost 4 bases, and 9 bases lay between the germline ends. This CDR3 is 14 amino acids long. CDR1 is SGHRS and CDR2 is YFSETQ in the germline V gene.

Sequenced input: peripheral blood. The origin of this receptor is a man at least 80 years old with acute or convalescent COVID-19. The chain joins TRBV5-1 to TRBJ1-6; no clear D. In DNA form, the CDR3 reads TGCGCCAGCAGCCCAGCGGGGTATAATTCACCCCTCCACTTT. As protein: CASSPAGYNSPLHF.